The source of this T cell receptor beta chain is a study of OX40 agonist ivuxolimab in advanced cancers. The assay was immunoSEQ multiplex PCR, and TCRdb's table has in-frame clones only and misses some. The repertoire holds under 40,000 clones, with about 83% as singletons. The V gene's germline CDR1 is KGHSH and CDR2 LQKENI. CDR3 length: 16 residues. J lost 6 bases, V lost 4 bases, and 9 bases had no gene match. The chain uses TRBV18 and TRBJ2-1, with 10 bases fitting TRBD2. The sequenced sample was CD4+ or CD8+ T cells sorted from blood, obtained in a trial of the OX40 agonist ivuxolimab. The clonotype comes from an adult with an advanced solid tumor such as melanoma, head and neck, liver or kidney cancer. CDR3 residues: CASSRNLAGDGNEQFF. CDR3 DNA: TGTGCCAGCTCACGAAATCTAGCGGGAGACGGCAATGAGCAGTTCTTC.